This entry lists 17 T cell receptor beta chains sequenced from one sample in a study of identifying expanded T cells in peripheral blood. Clones were sequenced by immunoSEQ multiplex PCR, and TCRdb holds only the in-frame ones, with some missing. The sample yields roughly 100,000 clones, about nine tenths seen once. The specimen was blood. These receptors were taken from a person aged 18 to 70 in good health.

This chain links TRBV5-6 with TRBJ1-3; D is unclear. Looked up from germline, CDR1 is SGHDT and CDR2 is YYEEEE. This CDR3 has 13 amino acids. Trimming removed 2 bases from V and 4 bases from J, with 7 bases in between. The CDR3 here is CASSFNYGNTIYF. CDR3 DNA: TGTGCCAGCAGCTTTAATTACGGAAACACCATATATTTT.

The chain combines TRBV18 with TRBJ2-5; the D gene is possibly TRBD1 (5 bases). Germline values: CDR1 KGHSH, CDR2 LQKENI. The V end was cut by 0 bases, the J end by 3 bases, with 8 bases between. The CDR3 has 14 amino acids. In DNA, the CDR3 is TGTGCCAGCTCACCACCTGGGGCCAAAGAGACCCAGTACTTC. This codes for CASSPPGAKETQYF. Combining the CDR3 with reference TRBV18 and TRBJ2-5 gives the whole variable domain NAGVMQNPRHLVRRRGQEARLRCSPMKGHSHVYWYRQLPEEGLKFMVYLQKENIIDESGMPKERFSAEFPKEGPSILRIQQVVRGDSAAYFCASSPPGAKETQYFGPGTRLLVL.

This chain joins TRBV15 and TRBJ2-2, with D perhaps matching TRBD2 (6 bases). The CDR3 has 15 residues. Trimming took off 0 bases at V and 5 bases at J, with 10 bases between the two ends. CDR1 LNHNV and CDR2 YYDKDF come from the germline V gene (reference sequence). CDR3 in DNA: TGTGCCACCAGCAGAGACGGGAGTAGGACCGGGGAGCTGTTTTTT. Amino acids: CATSRDGSRTGELFF.

This sequence joins TRBV7-8 and TRBJ1-2; no definite D call. CDR1 and CDR2 from the germline V gene are SGHVS and FQNEAQ. The germline V and J ends were trimmed by 1 base and 8 bases, with 8 bases remaining between them. The CDR3 is 12 residues long. The CDR3 DNA follows: TGTGCCAGCAGCTTAGGAGGGATCGGCTACACCTTC. Protein sequence: CASSLGGIGYTF.

Of note for this clone: Other nucleotide sequences from this sample produce the same CDR3. V usage is TRBV7-9 and J usage is TRBJ1-1; possible D gene TRBD1, 6 bases. The CDR3 extends over 15 amino acids. Germline V CDR1 and CDR2: SEHNR, FQNEAQ (reference sequence). V gave up 3 bases and J gave up 1 base, with 12 bases separating them. CDR3 sequence reads: CASSLGTGPNTEAFF. The CDR3 DNA reads TGTGCCAGCAGCTTGGGTACAGGGCCGAACACTGAAGCTTTCTTT.

The chain combines TRBV19 with TRBJ1-6, with D hard to call. CDR1 and CDR2 (germline): LNHDA, SQIVND (reference sequence). This CDR3 region has 14 residues. The V gene lost 3 bases and the J gene lost 1 base, with 4 bases spanning the gap. The CDR3 sequence is CASSMTSYNSPLHF. DNA of the CDR3: TGTGCCAGTAGTATGACGTCCTATAATTCACCCCTCCACTTT. Filled out from reference TRBV19 and TRBJ1-6, the complete variable domain reads DGGITQSPKYLFRKEGQNVTLSCEQNLNHDAMYWYRQDPGQGLRLIYYSQIVNDFQKGDIAEGYSVSREKKESFPLTVTSAQKNPTAFYLCASSMTSYNSPLHFGNGTRLTVT.

The chain carries TRBV15 and TRBJ2-1, with D possibly TRBD2 on 6 matching bases. The V end lost 8 bases, the J end lost 0 bases, and 11 bases lay between the germline ends. Germline lookup yields CDR1 LNHNV and CDR2 YYDKDF (reference sequence). The CDR3 contains 14 residues. This chain's CDR3 is CATGRSPSYNEQFF. As DNA, the CDR3 is TGTGCCACCGGGAGGTCACCCTCCTACAATGAGCAGTTCTTC.

The chain has TRBV19 and TRBJ1-2; D is possibly TRBD1 (5 bases). CDR3 size: 14 residues. Trimming cost V 7 bases and J 0 bases, with 12 bases left between them. The germline gives CDR1 LNHDA, CDR2 SQIVND (reference sequence). The CDR3 here is CASTHLQANYGYTF. CDR3 in DNA: TGTGCCAGTACCCACCTACAGGCTAACTATGGCTACACCTTC. Full variable domain (remainder filled in from reference TRBV19 and TRBJ1-2): DGGITQSPKYLFRKEGQNVTLSCEQNLNHDAMYWYRQDPGQGLRLIYYSQIVNDFQKGDIAEGYSVSREKKESFPLTVTSAQKNPTAFYLCASTHLQANYGYTFGSGTRLTVV.

This sequence joins TRBV2 and TRBJ2-4; tentative D call: TRBD1 (5 bases). V lost 2 bases and J lost 0, with 11 bases in between. CDR1 SNHLY and CDR2 FYNNEI come from the germline V gene. CDR3 size: 16 residues. The CDR3 nucleotides read TGTGCCAGCAGTGAACAGGGTGATTTAGCCAAAAACATTCAGTACTTC. Its protein is CASSEQGDLAKNIQYF.

The J gene is TRBJ2-1, the V gene TRBV7-2, with D possibly being TRBD2 (6 bases). Germline values: CDR1 SGHTA, CDR2 FQGNSA. V lost 5 bases, J lost 4 bases, and 9 bases lay in between. The CDR3 is 13 residues long. CDR3 nucleotide sequence: TGTGCCAGCAGCCTGGGACTTTACAATGAGCAGTTCTTC. Residues: CASSLGLYNEQFF.

This clone came up once. This sequence joins TRBV7-9 and TRBJ2-2, with 8 bases that match TRBD2. The CDR3 runs 16 residues. CDR1 is SEHNR, CDR2 FQNEAQ, per germline (reference sequence). V was pared by 6 bases and J by 1 base, with 7 bases of the junction left unmatched. CDR3 nucleotide sequence: TGTGCCAGCAGTCATGCACTAGCGGAGAACACCGGGGAGCTGTTTTTT. This gives the protein CASSHALAENTGELFF.

The chain combines TRBV18 with TRBJ1-4; 7 positions agree with TRBD1. The germline gives CDR1 KGHSH, CDR2 LQKENI. The CDR3 contains 15 residues. V lost 0 bases to trimming and J lost 7 bases; unmatched junction nucleotides: 5. CDR3 amino acids: CASSPPDRAREKLFF. CDR3 bases: TGTGCCAGCTCACCACCTGACAGGGCTCGTGAAAAACTGTTTTTT.

The chain employs TRBV29-1 and TRBJ1-2, with D maybe TRBD1 (5 bases). From germline, CDR1 is SQVTM and CDR2 ANQGSEA. The V and J ends lost 2 bases and 4 bases respectively, with 8 bases between them. The CDR3 has 12 residues. The CDR3 sequence: CSVELGGYGYTF. The CDR3 DNA follows: TGCAGCGTTGAACTGGGGGGCTATGGCTACACCTTC. Based on the CDR3 plus reference TRBV29-1 and TRBJ1-2, the full variable domain is SAVISQKPSRDICQRGTSLTIQCQVDSQVTMMFWYRQQPGQSLTLIATANQGSEATYESGFVIDKFPISRPNLTFSTLTVSNMSPEDSSIYLCSVELGGYGYTFGSGTRLTVV.

CDR3 amino acids: CASGRGAHEQYF. CDR3 nucleotide sequence: TGTGCTAGTGGTCGGGGTGCCCACGAGCAGTACTTC. The genes are TRBV12-5 and TRBJ2-7; the D gene is possibly TRBD2 (5 bases). Trimming removed 5 bases at V and 5 bases at J, with 10 bases between. This CDR3 has 12 amino acids. Per the germline V gene, CDR1 is LGHNT and CDR2 is FRNRAP.

The chain carries TRBV15 and TRBJ2-3, with TRBD2 matching over 9 bases. The CDR3 is 19 amino acids. Trimming cost V 1 base and J 7 bases; bases outside gene matches: 18. Per the germline V gene, CDR1 is LNHNV and CDR2 is YYDKDF (reference sequence). The CDR3 nucleotides read TGTGCCACCAGCAGAGGGAGGCGGGAGGGCCCCCTGAGTGAGTATACGCAGTATTTT. Amino acids: CATSRGRREGPLSEYTQYF.

The chain has TRBV5-1 and TRBJ1-1; a possible D gene is TRBD1 (5 bases). The V gene lost 4 bases and the J gene lost 5 bases, with 15 bases spanning the gap. Germline CDR1 is SGHRS and CDR2 is YFSETQ. The CDR3 runs 14 residues. CDR3 in amino acids: CASSPYGGSTEAFF. CDR3 nucleotides: TGCGCCAGCAGCCCTTACGGGGGAAGTACTGAAGCTTTCTTT.

The rearrangement links TRBV27 to TRBJ2-1; D gene ambiguous. From germline, CDR1 is MNHEY and CDR2 SMNVEV (reference sequence). The V gene lost 2 bases and the J gene lost 6 bases, with 11 bases spanning the gap. CDR3 length equals 14 residues. The CDR3 sequence is CASSLGRQTNEQFF. CDR3 nucleotide sequence: TGTGCCAGCAGTTTAGGCCGTCAGACCAATGAGCAGTTCTTC.